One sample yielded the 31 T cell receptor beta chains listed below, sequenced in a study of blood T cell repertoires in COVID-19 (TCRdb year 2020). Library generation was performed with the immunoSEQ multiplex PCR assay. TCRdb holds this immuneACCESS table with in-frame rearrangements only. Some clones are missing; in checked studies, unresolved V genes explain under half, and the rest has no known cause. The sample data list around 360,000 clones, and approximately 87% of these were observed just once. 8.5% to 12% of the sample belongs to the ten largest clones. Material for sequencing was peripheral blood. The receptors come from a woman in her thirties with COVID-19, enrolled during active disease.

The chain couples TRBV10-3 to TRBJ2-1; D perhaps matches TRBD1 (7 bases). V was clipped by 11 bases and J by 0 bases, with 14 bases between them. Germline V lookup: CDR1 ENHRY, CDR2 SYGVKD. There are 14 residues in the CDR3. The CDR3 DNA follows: TGTGCCGCGCGGGACAGTACCTCCTACAATGAGCAGTTCTTC. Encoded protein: CAARDSTSYNEQFF.

Here the CDR3 DNA reads TGTGCCAGCAGCCGCGTGATGGGACAGGGGGCCCACGAGCAGTACTTC. Translation: CASSRVMGQGAHEQYF. This chain joins TRBV4-2 and TRBJ2-7, with 12 positions matching TRBD1. The CDR3 covers 16 residues. Germline trimming cut 4 bases from V and 5 bases from J; bases unmatched to any gene: 9. Germline V gives CDR1 LGHNA, CDR2 YNFKEQ.

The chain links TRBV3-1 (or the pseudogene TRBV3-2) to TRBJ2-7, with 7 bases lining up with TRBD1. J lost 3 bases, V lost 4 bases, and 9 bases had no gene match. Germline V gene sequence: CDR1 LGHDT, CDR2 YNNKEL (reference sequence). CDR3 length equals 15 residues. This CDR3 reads CASSPPGTEIYEQYF. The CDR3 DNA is TGTGCCAGCAGCCCCCCCGGGACAGAAATCTACGAGCAGTACTTC.

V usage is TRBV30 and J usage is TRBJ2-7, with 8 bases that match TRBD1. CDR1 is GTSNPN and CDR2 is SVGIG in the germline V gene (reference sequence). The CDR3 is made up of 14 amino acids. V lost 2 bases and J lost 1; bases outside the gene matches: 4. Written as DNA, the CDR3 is TGTGCCTGGAGTCTCGGACAGGGTTCCTACGAGCAGTACTTC. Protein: CAWSLGQGSYEQYF. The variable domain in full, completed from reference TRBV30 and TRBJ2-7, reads SQTIHQWPATLVQPVGSPLSLECTVEGTSNPNLYWYRQAAGRGLQLLFYSVGIGQISSEVPQNLSASRPQDRQFILSSKKLLLSDSGFYLCAWSLGQGSYEQYFGPGTRLTVT.

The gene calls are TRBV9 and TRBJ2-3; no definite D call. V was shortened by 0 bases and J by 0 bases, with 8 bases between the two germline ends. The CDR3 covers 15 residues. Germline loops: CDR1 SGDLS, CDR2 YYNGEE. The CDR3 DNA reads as TGTGCCAGCAGCGTAGGCAGGCTTAGCACAGATACGCAGTATTTT. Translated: CASSVGRLSTDTQYF.

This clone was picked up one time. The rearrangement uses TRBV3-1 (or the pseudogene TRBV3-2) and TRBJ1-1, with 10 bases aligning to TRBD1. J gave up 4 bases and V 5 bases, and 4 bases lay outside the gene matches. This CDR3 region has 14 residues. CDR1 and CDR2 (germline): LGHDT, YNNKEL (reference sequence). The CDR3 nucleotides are TGTGCCAGCAGCGGGGACAGGGGCGGCACTGAAGCTTTCTTT. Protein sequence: CASSGDRGGTEAFF.

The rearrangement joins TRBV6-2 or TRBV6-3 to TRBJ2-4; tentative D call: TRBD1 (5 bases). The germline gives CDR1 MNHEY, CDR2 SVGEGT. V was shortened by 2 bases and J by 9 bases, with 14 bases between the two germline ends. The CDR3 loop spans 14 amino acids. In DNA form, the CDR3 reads TGTGCCAGCAGTTACGGGGCTAGTCGGAGCATTCAGTACTTC. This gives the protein CASSYGASRSIQYF.

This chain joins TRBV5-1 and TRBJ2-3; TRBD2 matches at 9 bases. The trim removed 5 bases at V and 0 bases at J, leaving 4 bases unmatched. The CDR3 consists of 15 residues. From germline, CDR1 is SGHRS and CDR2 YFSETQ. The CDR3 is CASSSREGSTDTQYF. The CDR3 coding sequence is TGCGCCAGCAGTTCGCGGGAGGGGAGCACAGATACGCAGTATTTT.

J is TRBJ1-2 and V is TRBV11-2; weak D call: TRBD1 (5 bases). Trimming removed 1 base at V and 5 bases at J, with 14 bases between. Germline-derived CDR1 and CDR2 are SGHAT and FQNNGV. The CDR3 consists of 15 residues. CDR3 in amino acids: CASSLGMSGGYGYTF. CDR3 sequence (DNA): TGTGCCAGCAGCTTAGGAATGTCGGGGGGGTATGGCTACACCTTC.

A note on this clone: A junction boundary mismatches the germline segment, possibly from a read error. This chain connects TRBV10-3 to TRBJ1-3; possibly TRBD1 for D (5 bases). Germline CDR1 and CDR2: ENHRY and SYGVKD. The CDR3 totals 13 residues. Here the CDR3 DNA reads TGTGCCAGCACAGGAGATTCTGAAAACACCATATATTTT. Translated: CASTGDSENTIYF.

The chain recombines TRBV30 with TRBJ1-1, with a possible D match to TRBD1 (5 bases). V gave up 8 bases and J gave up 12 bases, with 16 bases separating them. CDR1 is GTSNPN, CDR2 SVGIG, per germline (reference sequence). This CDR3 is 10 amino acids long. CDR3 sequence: CALREGSTFF. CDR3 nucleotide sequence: TGTGCCCTAAGGGAGGGGTCGACTTTCTTT.

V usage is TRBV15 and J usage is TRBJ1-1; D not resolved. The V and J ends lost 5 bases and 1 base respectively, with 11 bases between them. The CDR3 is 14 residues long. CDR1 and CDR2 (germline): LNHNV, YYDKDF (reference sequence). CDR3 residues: CATSDPGGNTEAFF. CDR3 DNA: TGTGCCACCAGCGACCCTGGAGGGAACACTGAAGCTTTCTTT.

CDR3 amino acids: CASTPGLRRDEQFF. DNA of the CDR3: TGTGCCAGCACCCCGGGACTGAGGAGGGATGAGCAGTTCTTC. J is TRBJ2-1 and V is TRBV27, with a weak D call TRBD2 (6 bases). This CDR3 has 14 amino acids. Trimming stripped 7 bases from V and 8 bases from J, with 18 bases between. Germline V gene data show CDR1 as MNHEY and CDR2 as SMNVEV (reference sequence).

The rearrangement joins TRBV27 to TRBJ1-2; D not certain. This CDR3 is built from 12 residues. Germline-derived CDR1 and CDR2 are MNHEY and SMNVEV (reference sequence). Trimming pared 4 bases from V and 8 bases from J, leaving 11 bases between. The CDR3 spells CASSSGRGGYTF. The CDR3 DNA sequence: TGTGCCAGCAGTTCGGGTCGGGGAGGCTACACCTTC.

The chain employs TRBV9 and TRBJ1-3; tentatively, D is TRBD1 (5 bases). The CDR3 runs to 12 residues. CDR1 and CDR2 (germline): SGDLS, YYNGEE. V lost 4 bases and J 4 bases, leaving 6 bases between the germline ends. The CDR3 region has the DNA TGTGCCAGCAGCCAGGGAGGAAACACCATATATTTT. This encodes CASSQGGNTIYF.

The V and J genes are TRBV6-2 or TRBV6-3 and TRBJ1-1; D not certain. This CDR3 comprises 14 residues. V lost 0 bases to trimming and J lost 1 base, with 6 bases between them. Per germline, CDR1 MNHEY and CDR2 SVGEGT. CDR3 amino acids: CASSYSARNTEAFF. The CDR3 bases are TGTGCCAGCAGTTACTCGGCTCGGAACACTGAAGCTTTCTTT.

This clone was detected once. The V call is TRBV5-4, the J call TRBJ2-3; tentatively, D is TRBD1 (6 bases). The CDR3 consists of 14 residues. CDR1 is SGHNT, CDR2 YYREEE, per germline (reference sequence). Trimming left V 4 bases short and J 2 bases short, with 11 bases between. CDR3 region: CASSPRTDTDTQYF. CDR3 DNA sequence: TGTGCCAGCAGCCCAAGGACAGACACAGATACGCAGTATTTT.

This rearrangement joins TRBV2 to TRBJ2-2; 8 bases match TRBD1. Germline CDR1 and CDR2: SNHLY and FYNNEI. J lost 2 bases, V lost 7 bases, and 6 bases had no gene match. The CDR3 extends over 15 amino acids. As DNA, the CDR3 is TGTGCCAGCATCCCCGACAGGGGTAACACCGGGGAGCTGTTTTTT. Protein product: CASIPDRGNTGELFF.

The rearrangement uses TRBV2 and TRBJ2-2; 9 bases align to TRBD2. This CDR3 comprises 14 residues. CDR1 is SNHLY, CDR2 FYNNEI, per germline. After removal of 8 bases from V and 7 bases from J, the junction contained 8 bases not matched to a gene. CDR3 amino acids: CASFWGLAGGELFF. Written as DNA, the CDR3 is TGTGCCAGCTTCTGGGGACTAGCAGGCGGGGAGCTGTTTTTT.

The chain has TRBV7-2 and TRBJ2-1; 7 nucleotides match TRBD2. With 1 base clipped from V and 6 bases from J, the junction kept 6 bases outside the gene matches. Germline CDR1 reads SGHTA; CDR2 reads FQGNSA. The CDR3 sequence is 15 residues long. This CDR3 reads CASSLGAGALNEQFF. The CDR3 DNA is TGTGCCAGCAGCTTAGGGGCGGGAGCCCTCAATGAGCAGTTCTTC.

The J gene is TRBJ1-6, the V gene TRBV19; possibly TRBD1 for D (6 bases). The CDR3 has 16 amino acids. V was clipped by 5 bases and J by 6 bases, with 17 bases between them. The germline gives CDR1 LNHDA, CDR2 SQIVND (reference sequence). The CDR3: CASSQDSNEINSPLHF. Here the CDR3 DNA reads TGTGCCAGTAGTCAGGACAGCAACGAGATTAATTCACCCCTCCACTTT.

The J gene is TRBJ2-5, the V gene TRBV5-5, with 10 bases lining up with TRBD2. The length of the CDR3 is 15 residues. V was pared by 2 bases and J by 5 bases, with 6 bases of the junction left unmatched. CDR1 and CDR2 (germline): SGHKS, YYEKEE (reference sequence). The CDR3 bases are TGTGCCAGCAGCTTCCTAGCGGGAGAGGGGGAGACCCAGTACTTC. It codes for CASSFLAGEGETQYF.

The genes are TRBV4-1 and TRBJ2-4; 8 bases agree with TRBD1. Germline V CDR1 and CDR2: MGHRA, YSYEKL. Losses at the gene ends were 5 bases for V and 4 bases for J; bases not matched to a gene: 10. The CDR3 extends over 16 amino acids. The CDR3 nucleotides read TGCGCCAGCAGCGGCCGGAGACAGGGGACTAAAAACATTCAGTACTTC. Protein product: CASSGRRQGTKNIQYF.

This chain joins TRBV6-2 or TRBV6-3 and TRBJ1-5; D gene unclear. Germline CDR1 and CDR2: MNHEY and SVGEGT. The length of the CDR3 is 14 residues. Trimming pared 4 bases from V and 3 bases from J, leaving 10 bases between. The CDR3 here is CASSSGVFNQPQHF. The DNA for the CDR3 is TGTGCCAGCAGTTCCGGGGTCTTCAATCAGCCCCAGCATTTT.

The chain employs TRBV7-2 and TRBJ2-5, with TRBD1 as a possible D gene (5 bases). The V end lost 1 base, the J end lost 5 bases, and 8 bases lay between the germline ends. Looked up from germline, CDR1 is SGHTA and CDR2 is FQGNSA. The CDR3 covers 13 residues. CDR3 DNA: TGTGCCAGCAGCTTAGGAACAGGCGAGACCCAGTACTTC. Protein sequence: CASSLGTGETQYF.

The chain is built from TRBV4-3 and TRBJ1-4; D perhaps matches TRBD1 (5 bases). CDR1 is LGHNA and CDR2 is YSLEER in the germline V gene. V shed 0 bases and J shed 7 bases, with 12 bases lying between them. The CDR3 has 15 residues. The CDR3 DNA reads TGCGCCAGCAGCCAAGATTCAGGGCTGGGTGAAAAACTGTTTTTT. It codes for CASSQDSGLGEKLFF.

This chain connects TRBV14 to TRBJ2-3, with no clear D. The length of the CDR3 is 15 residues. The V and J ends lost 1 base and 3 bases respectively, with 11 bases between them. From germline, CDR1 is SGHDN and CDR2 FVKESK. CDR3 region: CASSQVGVVTDTQYF. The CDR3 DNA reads TGTGCCAGCAGCCAAGTCGGAGTAGTGACAGATACGCAGTATTTT. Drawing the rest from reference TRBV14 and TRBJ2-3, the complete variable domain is EAGVTQFPSHSVIEKGQTVTLRCDPISGHDNLYWYRRVMGKEIKFLLHFVKESKQDESGMPNNRFLAERTGGTYSTLKVQPAELEDSGVYFCASSQVGVVTDTQYFGPGTRLTVL.

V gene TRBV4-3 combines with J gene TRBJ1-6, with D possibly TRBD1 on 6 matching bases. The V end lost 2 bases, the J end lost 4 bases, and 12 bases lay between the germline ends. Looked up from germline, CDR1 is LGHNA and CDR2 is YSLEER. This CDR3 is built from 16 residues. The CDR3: CASSQSTGIYNSPLHF. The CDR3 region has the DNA TGCGCCAGCAGCCAATCTACAGGGATTTATAATTCACCCCTCCACTTT.

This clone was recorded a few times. CDR3 nucleotide sequence: TGTGCTAGTGGTTTGACTAGCGGGAGAAGAGTGAACGGGGAGCTGTTTTTT. Translated, it gives CASGLTSGRRVNGELFF. This chain uses TRBV12-5 with TRBJ2-2, with 11 bases matching TRBD2. The ends lost 2 bases at V and 7 bases at J; junction bases unmatched: 9. This CDR3 is 17 amino acids long. The germline CDR1 and CDR2 sequences are LGHNT and FRNRAP.

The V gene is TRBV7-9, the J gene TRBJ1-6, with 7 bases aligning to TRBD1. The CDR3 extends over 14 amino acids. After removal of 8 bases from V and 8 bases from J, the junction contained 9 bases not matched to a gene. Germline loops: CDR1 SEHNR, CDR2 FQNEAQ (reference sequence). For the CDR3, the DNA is TGTGCCAGCGGCCCGACAGGGCCCGATTCACCCCTCCACTTT. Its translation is CASGPTGPDSPLHF.

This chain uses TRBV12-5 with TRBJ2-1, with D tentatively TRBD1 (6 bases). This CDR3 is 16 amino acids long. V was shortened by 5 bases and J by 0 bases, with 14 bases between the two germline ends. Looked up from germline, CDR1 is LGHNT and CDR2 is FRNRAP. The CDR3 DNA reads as TGTGCTAGTGGTCAAACAACAGGGTTCTCCTACAATGAGCAGTTCTTC. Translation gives CASGQTTGFSYNEQFF.